These 9 T cell receptor beta chains originate from one sample sequenced in a study of T cells in localized non-small cell lung cancer. Using immunoSEQ multiplex PCR, the repertoire was profiled, and TCRdb retains in-frame clones only, with some absent. The sample lists 75,000 to 80,000 clones; 75% to 85% were seen once. Source: peripheral blood, taken before any cancer treatment. The origin of the receptors is a female donor aged 60 or older with stage I lung adenocarcinoma.

V gene TRBV13 combines with J gene TRBJ1-2; D may be TRBD1 (6 bases). This CDR3 has 17 residues. Per the germline V gene, CDR1 is PRHDT and CDR2 is FYEKMQ (reference sequence). V dropped 1 base and J dropped 4 bases, with 19 bases sitting between them. The CDR3 bases are TGTGCCAGCAGCTTAGTTACCGGGAAAGCGGGGGCCTATGGCTACACCTTC. The encoded protein is CASSLVTGKAGAYGYTF.

The chain uses TRBV27 and TRBJ2-1, with TRBD1 matching over 8 bases. In germline, CDR1 is MNHEY, CDR2 SMNVEV (reference sequence). V was pared by 6 bases and J by 2 bases, with 9 bases of the junction left unmatched. The CDR3 extends over 16 amino acids. Here the CDR3 reads CASRSRTGLAYNEQFF. CDR3 DNA: TGTGCCAGCAGGAGTAGGACAGGGTTGGCCTACAATGAGCAGTTCTTC.

This rearrangement joins TRBV5-6 to TRBJ2-7; D is ambiguous. The CDR3 runs to 12 residues. The V end lost 0 bases, the J end lost 4 bases, and 5 bases lay between the germline ends. The V gene's germline CDR1 is SGHDT and CDR2 YYEEEE. As DNA, the CDR3 is TGTGCCAGCAGCTTGGACACATACGAGCAGTACTTC. Protein product: CASSLDTYEQYF.

The chain links TRBV30 to TRBJ1-2; D possibly corresponds to TRBD1 (5 bases). Trimming stripped 2 bases from V and 5 bases from J, with 9 bases between. CDR1 and CDR2 (germline): GTSNPN, SVGIG (reference sequence). This CDR3 contains 12 residues. CDR3 DNA sequence: TGTGCCTGGAGTCCGGGGGGGTATGGCTACACCTTC. Its translation: CAWSPGGYGYTF.

J is TRBJ1-4 and V is TRBV5-1; D is unresolved. Between the trimmed V and J ends, which lost 4 bases and 6 bases, there was a span of 7 bases. Germline V gene data show CDR1 as SGHRS and CDR2 as YFSETQ. This CDR3 has 12 residues. CDR3 bases: TGCGCCAGCAGCGCGATGGATGAAAAACTGTTTTTT. Translating it yields CASSAMDEKLFF.

V usage is TRBV7-8 and J usage is TRBJ1-5; the D gene is possibly TRBD1 (6 bases). This CDR3 region has 16 residues. The V end lost 5 bases, the J end lost 5 bases, and 19 bases lay between the germline ends. Per the germline V gene, CDR1 is SGHVS and CDR2 is FQNEAQ. The CDR3 loop reads CASSLRSQGPYQPQHF. CDR3 bases: TGTGCCAGCAGCCTTCGTTCACAGGGCCCCTATCAGCCCCAGCATTTT.

This clone occurred once. The CDR3 loop reads CASSPRGHPSSYNSPLHF. The DNA for the CDR3 is TGTGCCAGCAGCCCTAGGGGACACCCGAGCTCCTATAATTCACCCCTCCACTTT. The V call is TRBV11-3, the J call TRBJ1-6; a weak D match, TRBD1 (6 bases). The CDR3 length is 18 residues. V was pared by 5 bases and J by 0 bases, with 17 bases between. Germline loops: CDR1 SGHNT, CDR2 YENEEA.

J is TRBJ1-1 and V is TRBV7-9; 8 bases map to TRBD1. V trimming: 5 bases; J trimming: 4 bases; junction bases outside the gene matches: 3. This CDR3 has 13 residues. Per the germline V gene, CDR1 is SEHNR and CDR2 is FQNEAQ (reference sequence). The CDR3 sequence is CASSPTGGTEAFF. In DNA form, the CDR3 reads TGTGCCAGCAGCCCAACAGGGGGCACTGAAGCTTTCTTT.

This clone was recorded only once. V gene TRBV7-9 combines with J gene TRBJ1-2; D gene uncertain. The germline V gene encodes CDR1 SEHNR and CDR2 FQNEAQ (reference sequence). This CDR3 region has 13 residues. Trimming shortened V by 4 bases and J by 2 bases, and 8 bases separated the two germline ends. The CDR3 DNA reads TGTGCCAGCAGCTCCAGACGCAACTATGGCTACACCTTC. It encodes CASSSRRNYGYTF. The whole variable domain, filled in from reference TRBV7-9 and TRBJ1-2, reads DTGVSQNPRHKITKRGQNVTFRCDPISEHNRLYWYRQTLGQGPEFLTYFQNEAQLEKSRLLSDRFSAERPKGSFSTLEIQRTEQGDSAMYLCASSSRRNYGYTFGSGTRLTVV.